What follows are 28 T cell receptor beta chains derived from one specimen sequenced in a study of T-cell reconstitution after alpha-beta-depleted transplantation in children (dated by TCRdb to 2016 to 2018). Library prep was done by PCR. TCRdb shows the sequencer as Illumina HiSeq 2500. TCR library preparation used molecular barcoding, with unique molecular identifiers applied to normalize quantification of the TCRbeta repertoire. The raw public reads went through TCRdb reprocessing: fastp at Q25, MiXCR clone calling, in-frame beta chains kept. Each entry merges the rows of one CDR3 protein and shows their most common DNA and genes. The sample records about 540,000 distinct CDR3 sequences, approximately 20% of which are singletons. In total, the top ten clones hold approximately 3% of the sample. This sample comprised PBMCs from the stem cell graft donor, obtained from the stem cell graft. These receptor sequences come from a human donor who donated a stem cell graft to a child with acute lymphoblastic leukemia.

This clonotype came up many times. The V and J genes are TRBV20-1 and TRBJ2-3; 8 positions match TRBD2. Germline CDR1 DFQATT, CDR2 SNEGSKA (reference sequence). The CDR3 consists of 13 residues. Losses at the gene ends were 6 bases for V and 0 bases for J; bases not matched to a gene: 2. CDR3 residues: CSAASGSTDTQYF. As DNA, the CDR3 is TGCAGTGCGGCTAGCGGGAGCACAGATACGCAGTATTTT.

This chain joins TRBV29-1 and TRBJ1-1, with D possibly matching TRBD1 (6 bases). This CDR3 is 13 amino acids long. The V gene's germline CDR1 is SQVTM and CDR2 ANQGSEA. V was cut by 6 bases and J by 3 bases, with 14 bases left in between. CDR3 loop: CSVQWGTHTEAFF. The CDR3, as DNA: TGCAGCGTACAATGGGGGACACACACTGAAGCTTTCTTT.

This chain joins TRBV5-1 and TRBJ2-1; D remains ambiguous. V was cut by 5 bases and J by 0 bases, with 12 bases left in between. This CDR3 region has 15 residues. Germline V lookup: CDR1 SGHRS, CDR2 YFSETQ. The CDR3 nucleotides are TGCGCCAGCAGTTTCACTATGAGCTCCTACAATGAGCAGTTCTTC. Its translation is CASSFTMSSYNEQFF.

This clonotype was seen only a few times. V and J are TRBV4-1 and TRBJ2-1; D call uncertain. CDR1 and CDR2 (germline): MGHRA, YSYEKL. The germline V and J ends were trimmed by 3 bases and 7 bases, with 7 bases remaining between them. This CDR3 is built from 12 residues. CDR3 in amino acids: CASSHPENEQFF. In DNA form, the CDR3 reads TGCGCCAGCAGCCACCCGGAAAATGAGCAGTTCTTC.

In this sample, this clonotype turned up a few times. V and J are TRBV12-3 or TRBV12-4 and TRBJ2-7, with TRBD1 matching over 8 bases. V lost 5 bases to trimming and J lost 5 bases; unmatched junction nucleotides: 14. This CDR3 comprises 16 residues. CDR3 in DNA: TGTGCCAGCAGTCTGCTCATGCGACAGGGGAGGAACGAGCAGTACTTC. It is translated as CASSLLMRQGRNEQYF.

This chain uses TRBV6-6 with TRBJ1-2; maybe TRBD1 (5 bases). This CDR3 contains 14 residues. V lost 2 bases to trimming and J lost 7 bases, with 14 bases between them. Germline V gene sequence: CDR1 MNHNY, CDR2 SVGAGI (reference sequence). The CDR3 here is CASSYGPLGVGYTF. DNA for the CDR3: TGTGCCAGCAGTTACGGACCCTTGGGGGTTGGCTACACCTTC.

This clonotype was seen a few times. This chain links TRBV5-1 with TRBJ2-1; 10 nucleotides align to TRBD1. J gave up 7 bases and V 6 bases, and 4 bases lay outside the gene matches. Germline values: CDR1 SGHRS, CDR2 YFSETQ. This CDR3 has 13 amino acids. This CDR3 reads CASMGQGRNEQFF. The CDR3 DNA reads TGCGCCAGCATGGGACAGGGGCGGAATGAGCAGTTCTTC.

In DNA form, the CDR3 reads TGTGCCAGCAGCCAAGACAGGGTGGAGGGCGACACCATATATTTT. Residues: CASSQDRVEGDTIYF. The chain is built from TRBV4-2 and TRBJ1-3; maybe TRBD1 (5 bases). Trimming cost V 0 bases and J 8 bases, with 14 bases left between them. Germline CDR1 and CDR2: LGHNA and YNFKEQ. This CDR3 is 15 amino acids long.

V is TRBV10-3 and J is TRBJ2-3; 7 bases match TRBD2. This CDR3 region has 14 residues. The V segment lost 8 bases and the J segment 3 bases; nucleotides outside the gene matches: 8. Germline-derived CDR1 and CDR2 are ENHRY and SYGVKD. In DNA form, the CDR3 reads TGTGCCATCGGAGGCCTAGCGGAAACAGATACGCAGTATTTT. Its translation is CAIGGLAETDTQYF.

CDR3 sequence (DNA): TGCGCCAGCAGCCCACAGGGGGAAGAGACCCAGTACTTC. Translation: CASSPQGEETQYF. The rearrangement uses TRBV5-1 and TRBJ2-5, with 8 bases matching TRBD1. The CDR3 runs 13 residues. CDR1 is SGHRS and CDR2 is YFSETQ in the germline V gene. Unmatched junction bases numbered 2, after V lost 4 bases and J lost 3 bases.

This clonotype has a handful of counts. The chain joins TRBV27 to TRBJ2-7; D gene ambiguous. The V gene lost 4 bases and the J gene lost 6 bases, with 7 bases spanning the gap. Germline assignment: CDR1 MNHEY and CDR2 SMNVEV (reference sequence). The CDR3 is made up of 11 amino acids. The CDR3 loop is CASSSGLEQYF. CDR3 nucleotides: TGTGCCAGCAGTTCCGGCCTCGAGCAGTACTTC.

This clonotype came up a few times. The chain recombines TRBV7-3 with TRBJ2-2, with D perhaps matching TRBD2 (6 bases). Per germline, CDR1 SGHTA and CDR2 FQGTGA. Trimming left V 5 bases short and J 6 bases short, with 10 bases between. The CDR3 sequence is 13 residues long. CDR3 in amino acids: CASSVGLSGELFF. CDR3 DNA sequence: TGTGCCAGCAGCGTCGGACTATCCGGGGAGCTGTTTTTT.

This clonotype was observed a handful of times. The chain links TRBV5-1 to TRBJ2-1; tentative D call: TRBD2 (6 bases). The CDR3 totals 16 residues. Per germline, CDR1 SGHRS and CDR2 YFSETQ. The V end was cut by 0 bases, the J end by 6 bases, with 16 bases between. In DNA form, the CDR3 reads TGCGCCAGCAGCTTGGTTGCGGGAAGTCTCCCCAATGAGCAGTTCTTC. It is translated as CASSLVAGSLPNEQFF.

The V call is TRBV20-1, the J call TRBJ2-3; D is unresolved. This CDR3 region has 14 residues. The V gene lost 6 bases and the J gene lost 1 base, with 14 bases spanning the gap. Germline lookup yields CDR1 DFQATT and CDR2 SNEGSKA (reference sequence). This chain's CDR3 is CSAPLSGGTDTQYF. Here the CDR3 DNA reads TGCAGTGCGCCCCTCTCCGGCGGCACAGATACGCAGTATTTT.

To note about this clonotype: At one end the junction does not follow the germline gene, possibly because of a read error. The chain links TRBV7-3 to TRBJ2-2; D is unclear. CDR1 and CDR2 from the germline V gene are SGHTA and FQGTGA. This CDR3 is 18 amino acids long. Here the CDR3 DNA reads TGTGCCAGCAGCCCCCAAACGGTCCCACTCCTCAACAGCGGGGAGCTGTTTTTT. Its protein is CASSPQTVPLLNSGELFF.

In this sample, this clonotype turned up many times. The V gene is TRBV7-9, the J gene TRBJ1-6; D gene ambiguous. The CDR3 totals 13 residues. CDR1 is SEHNR, CDR2 FQNEAQ, per germline (reference sequence). The germline V and J ends were trimmed by 3 bases and 9 bases, with 9 bases remaining between them. The CDR3 bases are TGTGCCAGCAGCTTCCGGAGCACTTCACCCCTCCACTTT. This sequence encodes CASSFRSTSPLHF.

The chain joins TRBV7-9 to TRBJ2-5, with no clear D. This CDR3 is built from 13 residues. V dropped 1 base and J dropped 7 bases, with 10 bases sitting between them. The germline CDR1 and CDR2 sequences are SEHNR and FQNEAQ (reference sequence). CDR3 sequence (DNA): TGTGCCAGCAGCTTAGAAGCTAAGGGGACCCAGTACTTC. This codes for CASSLEAKGTQYF.

The chain has TRBV5-1 and TRBJ2-1; 7 bases are shared with TRBD2. J was trimmed by 9 bases and V by 6 bases; bases with no gene match: 15. CDR3 size: 15 residues. Germline-derived CDR1 and CDR2 are SGHRS and YFSETQ. CDR3 residues: CASTPGSGIGVEQFF. CDR3 sequence (DNA): TGCGCCAGCACCCCCGGGAGCGGGATTGGGGTTGAGCAGTTCTTC.

The rearrangement links TRBV4-1 to TRBJ2-5; D not certain. Germline assignment: CDR1 MGHRA and CDR2 YSYEKL. Trimming removed 3 bases from V and 2 bases from J, with 10 bases in between. The CDR3 spans 14 residues. The CDR3 nucleotides are TGCGCCAGCAGCCAGGGCGGCGGACAAGAGACCCAGTACTTC. Encoded protein: CASSQGGGQETQYF.

This clonotype was detected only a few times. This chain joins TRBV9 and TRBJ2-1, with D possibly matching TRBD1 (5 bases). The ends were cut back, 5 bases at V and 8 bases at J, with 11 bases in the middle. The CDR3 spans 12 residues. Germline CDR1 and CDR2: SGDLS and YYNGEE. Written as DNA, the CDR3 is TGTGCCAGCAGAGGGGATGGCGATGAGCAGTTCTTC. Encoded protein: CASRGDGDEQFF.

This chain uses TRBV5-1 with TRBJ2-1; maybe TRBD1 (6 bases). The ends were cut back, 4 bases at V and 2 bases at J, with 19 bases in the middle. Germline values: CDR1 SGHRS, CDR2 YFSETQ. The CDR3 length is 17 residues. The CDR3 is CASSRKSAGTPYNEQFF. CDR3 sequence (DNA): TGCGCCAGCAGCCGGAAGAGTGCCGGGACACCCTACAATGAGCAGTTCTTC.

This clonotype was observed a handful of times. This chain connects TRBV7-9 to TRBJ2-1; no clear D. This CDR3 is built from 13 residues. Germline CDR1 and CDR2: SEHNR and FQNEAQ (reference sequence). Trimming shortened V by 5 bases and J by 10 bases, and 15 bases separated the two germline ends. The CDR3 DNA is TGTGCCAGCAGCGGAGAGGCTAGAGACGAGCAGTTCTTC. It translates to CASSGEARDEQFF.

The rearrangement joins TRBV12-3 or TRBV12-4 to TRBJ2-1, with D perhaps assigned TRBD1 or TRBD2 (5 bases each). This CDR3 is built from 13 residues. Trimming cost V 3 bases and J 6 bases, with 9 bases left between them. The DNA for the CDR3 is TGTGCCAGCAGTTTGAGGGGAACCAATGAGCAGTTCTTC. Translating it yields CASSLRGTNEQFF.

The chain links TRBV5-5 to TRBJ2-3, with D possibly TRBD2 on 6 matching bases. Trimming cost V 0 bases and J 2 bases, with 10 bases left between them. CDR3 size: 15 residues. Germline loops: CDR1 SGHKS, CDR2 YYEKEE (reference sequence). CDR3 coding DNA: TGTGCCAGCAGCTTGGATGGGGGGTACACAGATACGCAGTATTTT. Translated: CASSLDGGYTDTQYF.

This clonotype has just a few counts. The chain links TRBV19 to TRBJ2-5; 8 bases are shared with TRBD2. Germline CDR1 is LNHDA and CDR2 is SQIVND (reference sequence). This CDR3 is built from 15 residues. With V trimmed by 6 bases and J by 2 bases, 8 bases remained unmatched. The CDR3 nucleotides read TGTGCCAGTAGGGACGGGGGGGGAGGACAAGAGACCCAGTACTTC. As protein: CASRDGGGGQETQYF.

The CDR3: CASSLDATVTYEQYF. The CDR3 coding sequence is TGCGCCAGCAGCTTGGATGCGACTGTGACCTACGAGCAGTACTTC. The gene calls are TRBV5-1 and TRBJ2-7; D is undetermined. CDR3 size: 15 residues. V was trimmed by 0 bases and J by 2 bases, leaving 12 bases between them. The germline CDR1 and CDR2 sequences are SGHRS and YFSETQ.

This clonotype was observed a few times. The rearrangement joins TRBV5-1 to TRBJ2-7, with D unresolved. The germline V gene encodes CDR1 SGHRS and CDR2 YFSETQ. V was clipped by 0 bases and J by 0 bases, with 7 bases between them. This CDR3 has 14 amino acids. The CDR3 region is CASSLEAYSYEQYF. CDR3 bases: TGCGCCAGCAGCTTGGAGGCATACTCCTACGAGCAGTACTTC.

The chain combines TRBV9 with TRBJ2-1; unclear D gene. Trimming took 5 bases from V and 4 from J, leaving 10 bases between them. Germline V gene sequence: CDR1 SGDLS, CDR2 YYNGEE. The CDR3 extends over 13 amino acids. CDR3 residues: CASSTSAYNEQFF. CDR3 DNA: TGTGCCAGCAGTACCAGCGCATACAATGAGCAGTTCTTC.